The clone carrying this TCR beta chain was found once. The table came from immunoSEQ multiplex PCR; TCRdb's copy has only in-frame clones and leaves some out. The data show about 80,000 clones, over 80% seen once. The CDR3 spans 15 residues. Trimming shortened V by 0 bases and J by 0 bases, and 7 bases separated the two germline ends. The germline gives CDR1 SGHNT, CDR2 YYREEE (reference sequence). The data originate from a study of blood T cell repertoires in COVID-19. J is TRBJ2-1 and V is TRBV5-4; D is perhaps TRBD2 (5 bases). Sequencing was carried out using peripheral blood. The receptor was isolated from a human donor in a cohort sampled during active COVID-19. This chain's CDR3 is CASSLVAGSYNEQFF. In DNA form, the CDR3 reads TGTGCCAGCAGCTTGGTCGCGGGCTCCTACAATGAGCAGTTCTTC.